The rows below give T cell receptor beta chains drawn from one sample of a study of neurological immune-mediated disorders. Using its own MiXCR run on the 5' RACE reads, TCRdb lists one record per CDR3 protein. The sample comprises tens of thousands of distinct CDR3 sequences, 2.5% of which are singletons, and approximately 2.3% rests with the top ten. Sample: PBMCs. These receptors were taken from a man in his fifties with multiple sclerosis. Each CDR3 is given with its conserved first and last residue. The D gene is left open where the match is weak. Clone size is not always given. Where it is, it says once, few, many or a class for expanded clones.

abundance: many; d_gene: TRBD1; len: 16; v_gene: TRBV11-3; j_gene: TRBJ2-7; CDR3aa: CASSLVPRDRHYEQYF; CDR3nt: TGTGCCAGCAGCTTAGTTCCACGGGACAGGCACTACGAGCAGTACTTC
abundance: few; d_gene: .; len: 13; v_gene: TRBV6-5; j_gene: TRBJ1-6; CDR3aa: CASKSSYNSPLHF; CDR3nt: TGTGCCAGCAAAAGCAGCTATAATTCACCCCTCCACTTT
abundance: many; d_gene: .; len: 16; v_gene: TRBV3-1; j_gene: TRBJ2-7; CDR3aa: CASSQGHRRYTYEQYF; CDR3nt: TGTGCCAGCAGCCAAGGGCATCGGCGGTATACCTACGAGCAGTACTTC
abundance: many; d_gene: .; len: 15; v_gene: TRBV12-3/TRBV12-4; j_gene: TRBJ1-5; CDR3aa: CASSLGSHSNQPQHF; CDR3nt: TGTGCCAGCAGTTTAGGTTCCCATAGCAATCAGCCCCAGCATTTT
abundance: many; d_gene: .; len: 14; v_gene: TRBV28; j_gene: TRBJ2-2; CDR3aa: CASSPLRPGLELFF; CDR3nt: TGTGCCAGCAGTCCGTTGAGGCCGGGGTTGGAGCTGTTTTTT
abundance: many; d_gene: .; len: 15; v_gene: TRBV5-6; j_gene: TRBJ2-5; CDR3aa: CASSLKEGGLETQYF; CDR3nt: TGTGCCAGCAGCTTGAAAGAAGGAGGTCTAGAGACCCAGTACTTC
abundance: .; d_gene: TRBD1; len: 17; v_gene: TRBV11-2; j_gene: TRBJ2-5; CDR3aa: CASSLGPGTGGAETQYF; CDR3nt: TGTGCCAGCAGCTTAGGCCCTGGGACAGGGGGCGCGGAGACCCAGTACTTC
abundance: many; d_gene: .; len: 13; v_gene: TRBV20-1; j_gene: TRBJ2-2; CDR3aa: CSARDRGAGELFF; CDR3nt: TGCAGTGCTAGAGACAGGGGGGCCGGGGAGCTGTTTTTT
abundance: many; d_gene: TRBD1; len: 12; v_gene: TRBV29-1; j_gene: TRBJ2-7; CDR3aa: CSVGQGAIEQYF; CDR3nt: TGCAGCGTGGGACAGGGGGCAATCGAGCAGTACTTC
abundance: many; d_gene: .; len: 13; v_gene: TRBV10-1; j_gene: TRBJ1-2; CDR3aa: CASLASPNYGYTF; CDR3nt: TGCGCCAGCCTCGCGAGCCCTAACTATGGCTACACCTTC
abundance: many; d_gene: .; len: 15; v_gene: TRBV6-6; j_gene: TRBJ2-3; CDR3aa: CASSYPSWVPDTQYF; CDR3nt: TGTGCCAGCAGTTACCCTAGCTGGGTCCCAGATACGCAGTATTTT
abundance: many; d_gene: .; len: 15; v_gene: TRBV6-5; j_gene: TRBJ1-2; CDR3aa: CASRPPTGANYGYTF; CDR3nt: TGTGCCAGCAGACCCCCGACAGGTGCTAACTATGGCTACACCTTC
abundance: many; d_gene: .; len: 16; v_gene: TRBV7-2; j_gene: TRBJ1-3; CDR3aa: CASSFGSGVTGNTIYF; CDR3nt: TGTGCCAGCAGCTTTGGGTCAGGGGTCACTGGAAACACCATATATTTT
abundance: many; d_gene: .; len: 14; v_gene: TRBV18; j_gene: TRBJ1-1; CDR3aa: CASSPDRDNTEAFF; CDR3nt: TGTGCCAGCTCACCCGACAGAGATAACACTGAAGCTTTCTTT
abundance: many; d_gene: TRBD2; len: 16; v_gene: TRBV20-1; j_gene: TRBJ2-3; CDR3aa: CSATNGGASPTDTQYF; CDR3nt: TGCAGTGCTACCAACGGGGGGGCCTCCCCCACAGATACGCAGTATTTT
abundance: many; d_gene: .; len: 15; v_gene: TRBV7-2; j_gene: TRBJ2-3; CDR3aa: CASSLSLRSTDTQYF; CDR3nt: TGTGCCAGCAGCTTAAGTTTACGATCCACAGATACGCAGTATTTT
abundance: many; d_gene: .; len: 13; v_gene: TRBV6-1; j_gene: TRBJ1-5; CDR3aa: CASSVVDNQPQHF; CDR3nt: TGTGCCAGCAGCGTCGTAGACAATCAGCCCCAGCATTTT
abundance: many; d_gene: .; len: 15; v_gene: TRBV5-5; j_gene: TRBJ1-6; CDR3aa: CASSLASGVGSPLHF; CDR3nt: TGTGCCAGCAGCTTGGCGTCCGGGGTGGGTTCACCCCTCCACTTT
abundance: many; d_gene: .; len: 14; v_gene: TRBV18; j_gene: TRBJ2-7; CDR3aa: CASSPRGRLYEQYF; CDR3nt: TGTGCCAGCTCACCCAGGGGGAGGCTCTACGAGCAGTACTTC
abundance: .; d_gene: .; len: 13; v_gene: TRBV7-2; j_gene: TRBJ2-1; CDR3aa: CASSPDQRQEQFF; CDR3nt: TGTGCCAGCAGCCCAGATCAGAGGCAAGAGCAGTTCTTC
abundance: many; d_gene: TRBD2; len: 14; v_gene: TRBV5-5; j_gene: TRBJ2-1; CDR3aa: CASASGDSYNEQFF; CDR3nt: TGTGCCAGCGCTAGCGGGGACAGCTACAATGAGCAGTTCTTC
abundance: many; d_gene: .; len: 11; v_gene: TRBV20-1; j_gene: TRBJ2-1; CDR3aa: CSASNRLEQFF; CDR3nt: TGCAGTGCTAGTAATAGATTAGAACAGTTCTTC
abundance: few; d_gene: .; len: 14; v_gene: TRBV12-3/TRBV12-4; j_gene: TRBJ2-5; CDR3aa: CASSLGVGAKTQYF; CDR3nt: TGTGCCAGCAGTCTCGGGGTAGGGGCGAAGACCCAGTACTTC
abundance: many; d_gene: .; len: 13; v_gene: TRBV20-1; j_gene: TRBJ1-5; CDR3aa: CSAFPGGTQPQHF; CDR3nt: TGCAGTGCTTTTCCCGGGGGCACTCAGCCCCAGCATTTT
abundance: many; d_gene: .; len: 15; v_gene: TRBV28; j_gene: TRBJ2-5; CDR3aa: CASSPRGALGETQYF; CDR3nt: TGTGCCAGCAGTCCTCGGGGGGCCCTCGGGGAGACCCAGTACTTC
abundance: many; d_gene: .; len: 13; v_gene: TRBV27; j_gene: TRBJ2-7; CDR3aa: CASSLSPSYEQYF; CDR3nt: TGTGCCAGCAGTTTATCGCCCTCCTACGAGCAGTACTTC
abundance: many; d_gene: .; len: 12; v_gene: TRBV5-1; j_gene: TRBJ1-2; CDR3aa: CASRFDTGGYTF; CDR3nt: TGCGCCAGCAGATTTGACACGGGCGGCTACACCTTC
abundance: many; d_gene: .; len: 13; v_gene: TRBV7-2; j_gene: TRBJ2-7; CDR3aa: CASSIPQGYEQYF; CDR3nt: TGTGCCAGCAGCATCCCCCAGGGTTACGAGCAGTACTTC
abundance: many; d_gene: .; len: 16; v_gene: TRBV5-1; j_gene: TRBJ1-5; CDR3aa: CASSLEGGSMNQPQHF; CDR3nt: TGCGCCAGCAGCCTGGAGGGGGGGTCCATGAATCAGCCCCAGCATTTT
abundance: many; d_gene: TRBD1; len: 15; v_gene: TRBV5-1; j_gene: TRBJ2-3; CDR3aa: CASSLGTGFTDTQYF; CDR3nt: TGCGCCAGCAGCTTGGGGACAGGGTTTACAGATACGCAGTATTTT
abundance: many; d_gene: .; len: 14; v_gene: TRBV10-3; j_gene: TRBJ1-1; CDR3aa: CAISEVTGYGEAFF; CDR3nt: TGTGCCATCAGTGAAGTTACAGGTTATGGTGAAGCTTTCTTT
abundance: many; d_gene: TRBD2; len: 14; v_gene: TRBV20-1; j_gene: TRBJ2-1; CDR3aa: CAVVAGGSYNEQFF; CDR3nt: TGCGCAGTCGTAGCGGGGGGCTCCTACAATGAGCAGTTCTTC
abundance: many; d_gene: .; len: 13; v_gene: TRBV9; j_gene: TRBJ1-2; CDR3aa: CASSATRGSGYTF; CDR3nt: TGTGCCAGCAGCGCCACCAGGGGCTCTGGCTACACCTTC
abundance: many; d_gene: TRBD1; len: 17; v_gene: TRBV6-2/TRBV6-3; j_gene: TRBJ1-5; CDR3aa: CASSYTIGTATFQPQHF; CDR3nt: TGTGCCAGCAGTTACACGATTGGGACAGCTACTTTCCAGCCCCAGCATTTT
abundance: few; d_gene: .; len: 14; v_gene: TRBV11-2; j_gene: TRBJ2-2; CDR3aa: CASSPTVPGGELFF; CDR3nt: TGTGCCAGCAGCCCGACGGTACCCGGCGGGGAGCTGTTTTTT
abundance: many; d_gene: TRBD1; len: 15; v_gene: TRBV5-1; j_gene: TRBJ1-1; CDR3aa: CASSLGTGRNTEAFF; CDR3nt: TGCGCCAGCAGCTTGGGGACAGGGCGGAACACTGAAGCTTTCTTT
abundance: few; d_gene: TRBD1; len: 13; v_gene: TRBV27; j_gene: TRBJ1-2; CDR3aa: CASRTGGGYGYTF; CDR3nt: TGTGCCAGCAGAACAGGGGGCGGCTATGGCTACACCTTC
abundance: many; d_gene: .; len: 12; v_gene: TRBV20-1; j_gene: TRBJ1-4; CDR3aa: CSAREGPEKLFF; CDR3nt: TGCAGTGCTAGAGAGGGGCCTGAAAAACTGTTTTTT
abundance: many; d_gene: TRBD1; len: 14; v_gene: TRBV5-1; j_gene: TRBJ1-3; CDR3aa: CASSKQGGGNTIYF; CDR3nt: TGCGCCAGCAGTAAACAGGGGGGTGGAAACACCATATATTTT
abundance: many; d_gene: .; len: 13; v_gene: TRBV10-1; j_gene: TRBJ2-4; CDR3aa: CASSESGAGIQYF; CDR3nt: TGCGCCAGCAGTGAGTCGGGGGCCGGGATTCAGTACTTC
abundance: many; d_gene: TRBD1; len: 13; v_gene: TRBV6-6; j_gene: TRBJ2-3; CDR3aa: CASLQGWTDTQYF; CDR3nt: TGTGCCAGTTTACAGGGGTGGACAGATACGCAGTATTTT
abundance: many; d_gene: TRBD1; len: 14; v_gene: TRBV13; j_gene: TRBJ2-7; CDR3aa: CASSPGTGVYEQYF; CDR3nt: TGTGCCAGCAGCCCGGGGACAGGGGTCTACGAGCAGTACTTC
abundance: few; d_gene: .; len: 16; v_gene: TRBV19; j_gene: TRBJ1-5; CDR3aa: CASSIVGQQTNQPQHF; CDR3nt: TGTGCCAGTAGTATAGTTGGACAGCAGACCAATCAGCCCCAGCATTTT
abundance: many; d_gene: TRBD1; len: 13; v_gene: TRBV6-2/TRBV6-3; j_gene: TRBJ2-7; CDR3aa: CASTWTGENEQYF; CDR3nt: TGTGCCAGCACGTGGACAGGGGAAAACGAGCAGTACTTC
abundance: many; d_gene: .; len: 14; v_gene: TRBV20-1; j_gene: TRBJ1-3; CDR3aa: CSARDVQGGNTIYF; CDR3nt: TGCAGTGCTAGAGATGTCCAGGGTGGAAACACCATATATTTT
abundance: many; d_gene: .; len: 15; v_gene: TRBV7-3; j_gene: TRBJ2-2; CDR3aa: CASSLMGAGPQELFF; CDR3nt: TGTGCCAGCAGCTTAATGGGGGCCGGGCCCCAGGAGCTGTTTTTT
abundance: many; d_gene: TRBD1; len: 16; v_gene: TRBV14; j_gene: TRBJ2-5; CDR3aa: CASSHDRGNWLETQYF; CDR3nt: TGTGCCAGCAGCCACGACAGGGGGAATTGGCTAGAGACCCAGTACTTC
abundance: many; d_gene: .; len: 14; v_gene: TRBV5-1; j_gene: TRBJ1-1; CDR3aa: CASSLGLSNTEAFF; CDR3nt: TGCGCCAGCAGCTTGGGACTTTCGAACACTGAAGCTTTCTTT
abundance: many; d_gene: TRBD2; len: 15; v_gene: TRBV6-2/TRBV6-3; j_gene: TRBJ2-3; CDR3aa: CASKIAGGGQDTQYF; CDR3nt: TGTGCCAGCAAGATAGCGGGGGGCGGGCAAGATACGCAGTATTTT
abundance: many; d_gene: TRBD1; len: 16; v_gene: TRBV7-8; j_gene: TRBJ2-7; CDR3aa: CASSLPAGQGYYEQYF; CDR3nt: TGTGCCAGCAGCTTGCCGGCGGGACAGGGCTATTACGAGCAGTACTTC
abundance: few; d_gene: TRBD1; len: 14; v_gene: TRBV18; j_gene: TRBJ1-5; CDR3aa: CASSPTGAGQPQHF; CDR3nt: TGTGCCAGCTCCCCTACAGGGGCAGGGCAGCCCCAGCATTTT